This TCR beta chain was found in a study of blood T cell repertoires in COVID-19 (dated by TCRdb to the early 2020s). Concerning the study at large: The collaborator samples originated in the United States, Italy and Spain and spanned the acute and convalescent phases of COVID-19. The material from the prospective study consisted of cDNA or gDNA derived from T cells, B-cell-depleted T cells, or PBMCs. Deeply sampled blood TCRbeta repertoires from subjects exposed to, actively infected with, or recovered from COVID-19 were included in the dataset. Samples were obtained from the ongoing ImmuneRACE study (first 160 participants) and from some 1,200 subjects provided by 6 global collaborators. Where HLA class I and class II types were available, the types were taken from metadata supplied by the sample provider, not from assay-based typing. The repertoires were released in a freely available public database meant as a resource for research on the immune response to SARS-CoV-2. A de-identified subject ID, COVID-19 status, age in years and sex were almost always included in the sample metadata.

With respect to this clone: Its antigen target is currently unknown. No base qualities exist here, and no much larger clone lies one base off it.

TCRbeta CDR3 regions were amplified from genomic DNA by means of the immunoSEQ Assay, a bias-controlled multiplex PCR. The paper's data handling went like this. The number of nucleated cells in each sample was estimated from the amplification of reference gene primers within the assay. Sequence reads were collapsed and filtered to measure the absolute abundance of every unique TCRbeta CDR3 rearrangement. For each sample, productive Simpson clonality was calculated by taking the square root of Simpson's diversity index across productive rearrangements. Entries here come from immuneACCESS through TCRdb and include only in-frame sequences with V and J called. Some clones fail to appear in such tables; in the studies checked, an unresolved V gene covers under half of the shortfall, and the cause of the remainder is unknown. V, J and clone size reflect that table, while D and trimming were determined from the DNA. The sample table shows about 190,000 clones, and under 90% are seen once. Jointly, the top ten make up roughly 20% of the sample.

Collaborating institutions collected whole blood in K2EDTA tubes following their own protocols. Collaborator samples were shipped for TCRbeta analysis as frozen whole blood, isolated PBMCs, or DNA extracted from either sample type. V loses 4 bases, J loses 1 base, and the germline ends lie 10 bases apart. The CDR3 holds 14 amino acids from the cysteine to the phenylalanine. Just the 42-base CDR3 DNA is kept, in frame starting at base 1. Taken from the germline V gene, the CDR1 and CDR2 loops are SGHRS and YFSETQ. The investigation overall reported the following: Clinical and demographic metadata were provided uncurated, with the amount varying by source and participant.

The specimen was peripheral blood. This chain is built from TRBV5-1 and TRBJ2-3; perhaps TRBD2 is the D gene, with 6 bases matching. This TCR was sampled from a human donor in a cohort sampled during active COVID-19. This receptor has the CDR3 CASSPLAGTDTQYF. Here is the DNA: TGCGCCAGCAGCCCATTAGCGGGCACAGATACGCAGTATTTT.